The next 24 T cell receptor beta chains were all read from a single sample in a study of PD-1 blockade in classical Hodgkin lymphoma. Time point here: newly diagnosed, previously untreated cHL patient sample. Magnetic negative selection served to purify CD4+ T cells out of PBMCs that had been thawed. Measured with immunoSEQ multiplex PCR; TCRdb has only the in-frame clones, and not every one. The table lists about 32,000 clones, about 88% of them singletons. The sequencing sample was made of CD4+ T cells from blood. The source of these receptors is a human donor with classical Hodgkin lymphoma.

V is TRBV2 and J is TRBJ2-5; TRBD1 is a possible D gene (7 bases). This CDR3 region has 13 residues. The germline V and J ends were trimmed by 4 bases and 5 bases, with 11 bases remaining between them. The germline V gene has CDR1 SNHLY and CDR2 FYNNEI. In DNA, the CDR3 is TGTGCCAGCAGTGCAGGGGGGCGCGAGACCCAGTACTTC. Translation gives CASSAGGRETQYF.

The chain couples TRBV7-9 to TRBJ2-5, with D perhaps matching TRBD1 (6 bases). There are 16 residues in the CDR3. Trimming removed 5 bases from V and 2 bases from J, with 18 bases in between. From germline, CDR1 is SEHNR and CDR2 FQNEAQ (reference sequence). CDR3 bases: TGTGCCAGCAGCCGAACTCTCGGGACACTTCAAGAGACCCAGTACTTC. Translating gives CASSRTLGTLQETQYF.

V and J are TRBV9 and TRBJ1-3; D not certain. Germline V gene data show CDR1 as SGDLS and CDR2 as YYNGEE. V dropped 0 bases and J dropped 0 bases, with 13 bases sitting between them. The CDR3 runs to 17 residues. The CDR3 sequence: CASSVGKTVSSGNTIYF. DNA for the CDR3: TGTGCCAGCAGCGTAGGAAAGACGGTCAGCTCTGGAAACACCATATATTTT.

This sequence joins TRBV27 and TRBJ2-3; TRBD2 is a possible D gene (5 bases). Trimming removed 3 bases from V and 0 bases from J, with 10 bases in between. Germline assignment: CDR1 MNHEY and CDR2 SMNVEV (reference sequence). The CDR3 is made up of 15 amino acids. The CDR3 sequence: CASSFSDPSTDTQYF. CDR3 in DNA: TGTGCCAGCAGTTTTAGCGACCCTAGCACAGATACGCAGTATTTT.

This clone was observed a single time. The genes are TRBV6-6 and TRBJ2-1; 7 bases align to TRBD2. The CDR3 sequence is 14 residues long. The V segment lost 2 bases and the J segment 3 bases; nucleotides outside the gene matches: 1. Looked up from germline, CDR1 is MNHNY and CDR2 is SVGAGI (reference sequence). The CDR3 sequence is CASSYKRDYNEQFF. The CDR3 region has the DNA TGTGCCAGCAGTTACAAGCGGGACTACAATGAGCAGTTCTTC.

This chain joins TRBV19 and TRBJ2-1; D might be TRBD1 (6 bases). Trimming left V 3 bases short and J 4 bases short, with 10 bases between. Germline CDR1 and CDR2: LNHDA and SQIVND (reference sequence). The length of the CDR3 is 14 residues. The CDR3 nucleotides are TGTGCCAGTAGTATGGAAGGGGGTTACAATGAGCAGTTCTTC. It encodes CASSMEGGYNEQFF.

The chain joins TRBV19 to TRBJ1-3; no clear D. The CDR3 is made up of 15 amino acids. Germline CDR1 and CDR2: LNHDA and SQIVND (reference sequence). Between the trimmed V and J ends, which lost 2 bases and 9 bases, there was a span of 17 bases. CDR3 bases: TGTGCCAGTAGTATATCCGGACGGGTGCCGGGCACCATATATTTT. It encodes CASSISGRVPGTIYF. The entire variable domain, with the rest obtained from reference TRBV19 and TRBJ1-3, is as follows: DGGITQSPKYLFRKEGQNVTLSCEQNLNHDAMYWYRQDPGQGLRLIYYSQIVNDFQKGDIAEGYSVSREKKESFPLTVTSAQKNPTAFYLCASSISGRVPGTIYFGEGSWLTVV.

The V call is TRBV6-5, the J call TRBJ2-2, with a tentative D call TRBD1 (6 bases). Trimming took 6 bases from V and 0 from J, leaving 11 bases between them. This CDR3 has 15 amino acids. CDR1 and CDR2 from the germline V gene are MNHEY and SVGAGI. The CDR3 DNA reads TGTGCCAGCAGCAGACAGGCGCCGAACACCGGGGAGCTGTTTTTT. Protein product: CASSRQAPNTGELFF.

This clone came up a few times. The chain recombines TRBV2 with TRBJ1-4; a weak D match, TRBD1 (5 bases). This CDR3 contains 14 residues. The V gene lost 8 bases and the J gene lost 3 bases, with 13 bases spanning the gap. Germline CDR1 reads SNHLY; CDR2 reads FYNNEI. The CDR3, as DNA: TGTGCCAGCTGTCGCATGGGGGCTAATGAAAAACTGTTTTTT. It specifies CASCRMGANEKLFF.

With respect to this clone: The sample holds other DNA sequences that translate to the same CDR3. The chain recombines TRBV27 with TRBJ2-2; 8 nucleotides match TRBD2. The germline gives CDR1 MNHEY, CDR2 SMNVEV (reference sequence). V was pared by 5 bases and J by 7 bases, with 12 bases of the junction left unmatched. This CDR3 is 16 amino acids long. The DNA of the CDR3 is TGTGCCAGCAGTGGACGGGAGGGCCTCGTTATCGGGGAGCTGTTTTTT. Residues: CASSGREGLVIGELFF.

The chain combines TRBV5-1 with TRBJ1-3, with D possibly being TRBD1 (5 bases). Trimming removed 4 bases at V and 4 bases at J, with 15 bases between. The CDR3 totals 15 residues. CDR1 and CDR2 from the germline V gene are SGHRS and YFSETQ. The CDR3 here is CASSVDSKAGNTIYF. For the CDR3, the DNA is TGCGCCAGCAGCGTCGACAGTAAGGCGGGAAACACCATATATTTT.

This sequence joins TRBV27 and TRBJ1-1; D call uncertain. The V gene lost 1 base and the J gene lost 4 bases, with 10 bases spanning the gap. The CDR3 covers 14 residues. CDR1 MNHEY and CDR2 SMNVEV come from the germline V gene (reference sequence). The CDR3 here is CASSLYGFGTEAFF. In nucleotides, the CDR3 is TGTGCCAGCAGTTTATATGGGTTCGGCACTGAAGCTTTCTTT.

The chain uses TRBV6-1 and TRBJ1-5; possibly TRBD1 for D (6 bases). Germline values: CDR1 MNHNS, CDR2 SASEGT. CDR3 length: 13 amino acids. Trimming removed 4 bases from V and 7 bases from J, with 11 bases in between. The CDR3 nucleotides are TGTGCCAGCAGTGGGACAGCAGAGCAGCCCCAGCATTTT. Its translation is CASSGTAEQPQHF.

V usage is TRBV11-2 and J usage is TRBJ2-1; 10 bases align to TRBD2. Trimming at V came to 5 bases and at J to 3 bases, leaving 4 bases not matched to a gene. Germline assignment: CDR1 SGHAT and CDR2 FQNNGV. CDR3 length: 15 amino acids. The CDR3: CASSQLAGRYNEQFF. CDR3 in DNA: TGTGCCAGCAGCCAACTAGCGGGACGCTACAATGAGCAGTTCTTC.

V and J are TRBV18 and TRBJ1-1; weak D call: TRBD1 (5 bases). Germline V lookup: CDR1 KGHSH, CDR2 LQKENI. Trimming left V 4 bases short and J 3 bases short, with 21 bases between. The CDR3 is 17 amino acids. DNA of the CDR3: TGTGCCAGCTCACTCACGAGGGTCGGTCGAGGGGACACTGAAGCTTTCTTT. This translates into CASSLTRVGRGDTEAFF.

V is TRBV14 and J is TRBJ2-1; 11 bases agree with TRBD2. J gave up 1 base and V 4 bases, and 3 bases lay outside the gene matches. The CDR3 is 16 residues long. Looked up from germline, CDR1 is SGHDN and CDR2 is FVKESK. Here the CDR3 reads CASSRGLAGSYNEQFF. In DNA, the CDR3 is TGTGCCAGCAGCCGAGGACTAGCGGGTTCCTACAATGAGCAGTTCTTC.

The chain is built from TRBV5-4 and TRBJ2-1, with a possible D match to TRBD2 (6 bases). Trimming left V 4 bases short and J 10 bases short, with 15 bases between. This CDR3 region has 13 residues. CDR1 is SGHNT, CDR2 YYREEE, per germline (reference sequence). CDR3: CASSLSKAGEQFF. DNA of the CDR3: TGTGCCAGCAGCCTCTCCAAGGCGGGGGAGCAGTTCTTC.

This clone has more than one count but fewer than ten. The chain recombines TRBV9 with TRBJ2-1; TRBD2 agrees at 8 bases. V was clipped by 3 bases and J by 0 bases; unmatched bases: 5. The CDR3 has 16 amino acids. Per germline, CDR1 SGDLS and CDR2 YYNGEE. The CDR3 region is CASSARSGSSYNEQFF. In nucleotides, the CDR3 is TGTGCCAGCAGCGCTAGAAGCGGGAGCTCCTACAATGAGCAGTTCTTC.

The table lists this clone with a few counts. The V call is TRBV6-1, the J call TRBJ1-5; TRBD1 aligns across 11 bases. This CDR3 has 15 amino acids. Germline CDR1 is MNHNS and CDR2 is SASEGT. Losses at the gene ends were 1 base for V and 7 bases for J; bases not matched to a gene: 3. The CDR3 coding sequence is TGTGCCAGCAGTGAAGGGACAGGGGGCAGGCAGCCCCAGCATTTT. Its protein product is CASSEGTGGRQPQHF.

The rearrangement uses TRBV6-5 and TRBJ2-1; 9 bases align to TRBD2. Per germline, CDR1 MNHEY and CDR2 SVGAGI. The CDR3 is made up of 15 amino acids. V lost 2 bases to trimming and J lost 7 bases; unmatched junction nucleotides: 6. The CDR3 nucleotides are TGTGCCAGCAGTTACCTGAGCGGGGGGAGGAATGAGCAGTTCTTC. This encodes CASSYLSGGRNEQFF.

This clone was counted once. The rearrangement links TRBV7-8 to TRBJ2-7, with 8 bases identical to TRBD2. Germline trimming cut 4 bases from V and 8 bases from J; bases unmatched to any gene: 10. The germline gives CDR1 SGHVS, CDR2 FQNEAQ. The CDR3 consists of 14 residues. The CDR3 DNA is TGTGCCAGCAGCTCAGTCACTAGCGGCGCCCAGCAGTACTTC. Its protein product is CASSSVTSGAQQYF.

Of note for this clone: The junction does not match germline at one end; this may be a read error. CDR3 region: CASTLDATNEKLFF. The CDR3 DNA reads TGCGCCAGCACCTTGGATGCAACTAATGAAAAACTGTTTTTT. The V call is TRBV5-1, the J call TRBJ1-4, with D unclear. The CDR3 runs to 14 residues. CDR1 and CDR2 (germline): SGHRS, YFSETQ.

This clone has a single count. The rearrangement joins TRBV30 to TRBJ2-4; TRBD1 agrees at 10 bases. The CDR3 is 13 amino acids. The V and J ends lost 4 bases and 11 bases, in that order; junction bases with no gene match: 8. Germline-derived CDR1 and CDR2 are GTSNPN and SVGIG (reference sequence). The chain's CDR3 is CAWTPGQGEVQYF. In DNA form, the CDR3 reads TGTGCCTGGACTCCCGGACAGGGGGAGGTTCAGTACTTC. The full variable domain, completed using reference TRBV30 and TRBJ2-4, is SQTIHQWPATLVQPVGSPLSLECTVEGTSNPNLYWYRQAAGRGLQLLFYSVGIGQISSEVPQNLSASRPQDRQFILSSKKLLLSDSGFYLCAWTPGQGEVQYFGAGTRLSVL.

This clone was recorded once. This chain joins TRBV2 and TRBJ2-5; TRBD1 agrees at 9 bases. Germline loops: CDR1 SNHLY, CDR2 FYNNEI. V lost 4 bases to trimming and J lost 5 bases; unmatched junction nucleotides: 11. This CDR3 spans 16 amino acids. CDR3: CASSGPTGGYVETQYF. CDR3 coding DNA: TGTGCCAGCAGTGGTCCAACAGGGGGCTATGTTGAGACCCAGTACTTC.